The present TCR beta chain was sequenced within a study of blood T cells in healthy people across ages. Study-wide points: The donors' CMV status was not determined, possibly confounding changes in expanded clonotypes.

Sample-barcoded 5' priming and a J-beta primer mix drove a second PCR of 7 to 11 cycles. TCRdb passed the 5' RACE reads through MiXCR, listing each CDR3 protein once. The sample contains 920,000 or so distinct CDR3 sequences, 40% to 45% of which appear only once. It was approximately 10 milliliters of peripheral blood that were drawn from each donor. V was clipped by 9 bases and J by 4 bases, with 12 bases between them. Germline assignment: CDR1 MNHNS and CDR2 SASEGT. CDR3 length equals 13 residues. As concerns this clonotype: Its specificity is not known.

V usage is TRBV6-1 and J usage is TRBJ1-4; D call uncertain. This TCR came from a woman aged 55-70 years in good health. Sequenced sample: blood. CDR3 nucleotides: TGTGCCAGTGCCCGGGCCGTTAATGAAAAACTGTTTTTT. This sequence encodes CASARAVNEKLFF.